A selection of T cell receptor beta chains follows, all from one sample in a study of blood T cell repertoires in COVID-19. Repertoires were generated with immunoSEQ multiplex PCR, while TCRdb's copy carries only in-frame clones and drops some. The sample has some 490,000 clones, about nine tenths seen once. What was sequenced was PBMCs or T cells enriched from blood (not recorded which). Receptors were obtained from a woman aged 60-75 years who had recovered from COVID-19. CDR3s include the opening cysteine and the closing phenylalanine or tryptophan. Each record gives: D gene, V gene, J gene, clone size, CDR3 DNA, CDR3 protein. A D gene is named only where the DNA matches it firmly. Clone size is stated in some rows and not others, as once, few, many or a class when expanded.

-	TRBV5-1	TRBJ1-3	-	TGCGCCAGCAGCTTAGAACAGGGCTCTGGAAACACCATATATTTT	CASSLEQGSGNTIYF
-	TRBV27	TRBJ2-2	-	TGTGCCAGCAGCTCCCAAGGGGGATCCGGGGAGCTGTTTTTT	CASSSQGGSGELFF
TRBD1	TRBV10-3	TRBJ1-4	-	TGTGCCATCAGTGGGACAGGGGGCGGAAAACTGTTTTTT	CAISGTGGGKLFF
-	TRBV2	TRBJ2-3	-	TGTGCCAGCTCAGGGGACGCAGATACGCAGTATTTT	CASSGDADTQYF
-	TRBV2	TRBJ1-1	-	TGTGCCAGCAGCAAGGACAGTAACACTGAAGCTTTCTTT	CASSKDSNTEAFF
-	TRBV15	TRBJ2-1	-	TGTGCCACCAGCAGATCATATCTGATGGTTGGGGAGTCCTACAATGAGCAGTTCTTC	CATSRSYLMVGESYNEQFF
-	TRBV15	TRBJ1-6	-	TGTGCCACCAGCAGAGGGGGGCCTAATTCACCCCTCCACTTT	CATSRGGPNSPLHF
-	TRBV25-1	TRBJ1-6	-	TGTGCCAGCAGCGGCGGAGCCTCCTATAATTCACCCCTCCACTTT	CASSGGASYNSPLHF
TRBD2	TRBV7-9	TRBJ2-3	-	TGTGCCAGCACCCTAACTAGCGGGGGCATATTCACAGATACGCAGTATTTT	CASTLTSGGIFTDTQYF
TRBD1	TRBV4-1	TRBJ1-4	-	TGCGCCAGCAGCCAACCCCGACAGGGTGAAAAACTGTTTTTT	CASSQPRQGEKLFF
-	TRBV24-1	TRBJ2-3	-	TGTGCCACCAGTGATTTGATTCATCTGGAGACGCAGTATTTT	CATSDLIHLETQYF
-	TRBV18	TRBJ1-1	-	TGTGCCAGCTCACCACCGGGGGGGAGTTTTCCGAACACTGAAGCTTTCTTT	CASSPPGGSFPNTEAFF
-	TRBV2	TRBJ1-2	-	TGTGCCAGCAGTGCGCAGATCCCCTATGGCTACACCTTC	CASSAQIPYGYTF
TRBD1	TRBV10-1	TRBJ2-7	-	TGCGCCAGCAGTGAGTCTACAGGGGCGTACGTGCAGTACTTC	CASSESTGAYVQYF
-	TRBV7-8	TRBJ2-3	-	TGTGCCAGCAGCCCCTGGGGCGGAGATACGCAGTATTTT	CASSPWGGDTQYF
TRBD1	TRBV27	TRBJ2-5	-	TGTGCCAGCAGAATAGTTAGGGAACCGGGACAGGGAAAGGGAGAGACCCAGTACTTC	CASRIVREPGQGKGETQYF
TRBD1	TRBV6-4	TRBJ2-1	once	TGTGCCAGCAGTGTGGCAGGGGGAAACAATGAGCAGTTCTTC	CASSVAGGNNEQFF
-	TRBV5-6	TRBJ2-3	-	TGTGCCAGCAGCTTGGCCGGAGGGGAAGCGCAGTATTTT	CASSLAGGEAQYF
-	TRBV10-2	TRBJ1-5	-	TGCGCCAGCAGTGAGGGACTTTATCTGCCCCAGCATTTT	CASSEGLYLPQHF
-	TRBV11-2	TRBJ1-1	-	TGTGCCAGCAGGGGCTTTATGGGTGAAGCTTTCTTT	CASRGFMGEAFF
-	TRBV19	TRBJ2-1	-	TGTGCCAGTAGGAAACGGGACACCAACAATGAGCAGTTCTTC	CASRKRDTNNEQFF
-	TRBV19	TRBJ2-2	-	TGTGCCAGTAGTATGACTAGTGGCACCGGGGAGCTGTTTTTT	CASSMTSGTGELFF
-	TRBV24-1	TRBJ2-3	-	TGTGCCACCAGTGTGCGGGCCAACAGAGATACGCAGTATTTT	CATSVRANRDTQYF
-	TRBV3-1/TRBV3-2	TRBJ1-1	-	TGTGCCAGCAGCCAAGGGAGGAACGGGAACACTGAAGCTTTCTTT	CASSQGRNGNTEAFF
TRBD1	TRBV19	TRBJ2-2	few	TGTGCCAGTAATCCCACAGGGGTTTACGGGGAGCTGTTTTTT	CASNPTGVYGELFF
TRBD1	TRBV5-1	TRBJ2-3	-	TGCGCCAGCAGCTTGGATCCGGGACAGGTGACAGATACGCAGTATTTT	CASSLDPGQVTDTQYF
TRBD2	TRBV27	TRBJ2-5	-	TGTGCCAGCAGTCCCCGACTAGCGGGGGCACAAGAGACCCAGTACTTC	CASSPRLAGAQETQYF
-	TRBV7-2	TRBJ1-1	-	TGTGCCAGCAGCTTAGAGGGGGGGCCAGGGTCTGAAGCTTTCTTT	CASSLEGGPGSEAFF
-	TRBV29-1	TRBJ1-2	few	TGCAGCGTTGAAGTGATTGGAACAGTAAACTATGGCTACACCTTC	CSVEVIGTVNYGYTF
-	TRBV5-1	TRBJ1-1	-	TGCGCCAGCAGCTCGCTGGTCAGGGGCGTATCGGCTTTCTTT	CASSSLVRGVSAFF
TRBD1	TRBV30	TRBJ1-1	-	TGTGCCTGGAGTGTAACCAGGGGGAGCACTGAAGCTTTCTTT	CAWSVTRGSTEAFF
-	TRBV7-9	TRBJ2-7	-	TGTGCCAGCAGCTCCTTTGCAGGCGAGCAGTACTTC	CASSSFAGEQYF
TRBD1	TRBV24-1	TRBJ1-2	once	TGTGCCACCAGTGACCCCTGGACAGGGCATGGCTACACCTTC	CATSDPWTGHGYTF
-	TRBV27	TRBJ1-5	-	TGTGCCAGCAGTTTAACTTCTTATAGCAATCAGCCCCAGCATTTT	CASSLTSYSNQPQHF
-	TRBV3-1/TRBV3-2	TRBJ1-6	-	TGTGCCAGTGGCAGGGTAAGGTCACCCCTCCACTTT	CASGRVRSPLHF
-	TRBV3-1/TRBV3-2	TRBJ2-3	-	TGTGCCAGCAGCCAGCGGGACTTAAGCACAGATACGCAGTATTTT	CASSQRDLSTDTQYF
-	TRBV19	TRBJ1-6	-	TGTGCCAGTAGTATCGCAGGGAATTCACCCCTCCACTTT	CASSIAGNSPLHF
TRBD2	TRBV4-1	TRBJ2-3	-	TGCGCCAGCAGCCAATCACTAGCGACTAGCACAGATACGCAGTATTTT	CASSQSLATSTDTQYF
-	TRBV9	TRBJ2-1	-	TGTGCCAGCAGCGTTGGGGGGGCCTCATACAATGAGCAGTTCTTC	CASSVGGASYNEQFF
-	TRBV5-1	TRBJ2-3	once	TGCGCCAGCAGCTTATCTTCGGGGGCAGATACGCAGTATTTT	CASSLSSGADTQYF
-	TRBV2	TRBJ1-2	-	TGTGCCAGCAGTGAAACAGAGACTAACTATGGCTACACCTTC	CASSETETNYGYTF
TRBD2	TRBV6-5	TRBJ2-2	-	TGTGCCAGCAGCCCCGGGACTAGCGTCCGGGAGCTGTTTTTT	CASSPGTSVRELFF
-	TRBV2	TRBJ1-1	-	TGTGCCAGCCCGAAAAGGGGCGTCACTGAAGCTTTCTTT	CASPKRGVTEAFF
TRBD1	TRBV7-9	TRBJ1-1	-	TGTGCCAGCAGTGCACAGGGGAGCGACACTGAAGCTTTCTTT	CASSAQGSDTEAFF
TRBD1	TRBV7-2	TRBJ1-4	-	TGTGCCAGCAGATCAGGGGGCCCCTCTAATGAAAAACTGTTTTTT	CASRSGGPSNEKLFF